This entry features one T cell receptor beta chain sequence. This entry is derived from a study of blood T cell repertoires in COVID-19. Germline V CDR1 and CDR2: SEHNR, FQNEAQ (reference sequence). V lost 5 bases to trimming and J lost 5 bases; unmatched junction nucleotides: 11. The CDR3 has 16 amino acids. TCRdb keeps only in-frame clones here, not all; method: immunoSEQ multiplex PCR. The sample has about 300,000 clones; approximately 81% are singletons. The chain carries TRBV7-9 and TRBJ2-5; 10 positions match TRBD1. This sequence originates from a woman between 50 and 59 years old who had recovered from COVID-19. Sequencing was carried out using PBMCs or T cells enriched from blood (not recorded which). DNA of the CDR3: TGTGCCAGCAGCCCAAGACAGGGGGCGTTTGGGGAGACCCAGTACTTC. It yields the protein CASSPRQGAFGETQYF. The variable domain in full, with the rest retrieved from reference TRBV7-9 and TRBJ2-5, is DTGVSQNPRHKITKRGQNVTFRCDPISEHNRLYWYRQTLGQGPEFLTYFQNEAQLEKSRLLSDRFSAERPKGSFSTLEIQRTEQGDSAMYLCASSPRQGAFGETQYFGPGTRLLVL.